The 18 T cell receptor beta chains below all came from one sample that was sequenced in a study of blood T cell repertoires in COVID-19. Sequencing was performed with immunoSEQ multiplex PCR; in TCRdb, only in-frame clones are kept and a portion is missing. The sample holds approximately 65,000 clones, approximately 90% seen once. The sample comprised peripheral blood. The receptors stem from a woman under 30 with acute or convalescent COVID-19.

V gene TRBV4-3 combines with J gene TRBJ1-6; D not certain. Trimming removed 2 bases at V and 10 bases at J, with 9 bases between. The V gene's germline CDR1 is LGHNA and CDR2 YSLEER. The CDR3 sequence is 13 residues long. This CDR3 reads CASSQQQYSPLHF. The CDR3 DNA reads TGCGCCAGCAGCCAACAACAGTACTCACCCCTCCACTTT.

In this sample, this clone turned up a few times. This chain uses TRBV29-1 with TRBJ2-6; 7 bases align to TRBD2. Germline loops: CDR1 SQVTM, CDR2 ANQGSEA. This CDR3 is 16 amino acids long. J lost 2 bases, V lost 5 bases, and 9 bases had no gene match. CDR3 region: CSVFSAGRAGANVLTF. In DNA, the CDR3 is TGCAGCGTTTTTTCGGCAGGGAGGGCTGGGGCCAACGTCCTGACTTTC.

The CDR3 nucleotides read TGTGCCAGCAGCAAAACAGGGAACACTGAAGCTTTCTTT. The encoded protein is CASSKTGNTEAFF. The chain joins TRBV7-9 to TRBJ1-1, with TRBD1 as a possible D gene (5 bases). The length of the CDR3 is 13 residues. The V gene's germline CDR1 is SEHNR and CDR2 FQNEAQ (reference sequence). V was trimmed by 5 bases and J by 1 base, leaving 8 bases between them.

V and J are TRBV6-5 and TRBJ1-1; tentatively, D is TRBD1 (6 bases). CDR1 is MNHEY and CDR2 is SVGAGI in the germline V gene. V gave up 8 bases and J gave up 4 bases, with 20 bases separating them. CDR3 size: 15 residues. CDR3 bases: TGTGCCAGCGGCCCTGGGGGGGCCCGGGGCACTGAAGCTTTCTTT. Its translation is CASGPGGARGTEAFF.

This clone was detected only once. The V gene is TRBV7-9, the J gene TRBJ1-1; TRBD1 agrees at 9 bases. The V and J ends lost 3 bases and 1 base, in that order; junction bases with no gene match: 15. The CDR3 sequence is 19 residues long. Germline lookup yields CDR1 SEHNR and CDR2 FQNEAQ (reference sequence). The CDR3 coding sequence is TGTGCCAGCAGCTTTCATCTAGGACAGGGGATTGGGGAGAACACTGAAGCTTTCTTT. Protein: CASSFHLGQGIGENTEAFF. Full variable domain (remainder filled in from reference TRBV7-9 and TRBJ1-1): DTGVSQNPRHKITKRGQNVTFRCDPISEHNRLYWYRQTLGQGPEFLTYFQNEAQLEKSRLLSDRFSAERPKGSFSTLEIQRTEQGDSAMYLCASSFHLGQGIGENTEAFFGQGTRLTVV.

The chain has TRBV7-2 and TRBJ2-1; a possible D gene is TRBD2 (5 bases). The V end lost 4 bases, the J end lost 8 bases, and 18 bases lay between the germline ends. Germline CDR1 SGHTA, CDR2 FQGNSA. The CDR3 totals 15 residues. The CDR3 spells CASSSLRARVHEQFF. The CDR3 DNA follows: TGTGCCAGCAGCTCTCTGAGGGCGCGGGTCCATGAGCAGTTCTTC.

This sequence joins TRBV27 and TRBJ2-7; the match to TRBD1 covers 7 bases. From germline, CDR1 is MNHEY and CDR2 SMNVEV (reference sequence). There are 15 residues in the CDR3. J gave up 4 bases and V 4 bases, and 10 bases lay outside the gene matches. The CDR3 reads CASSSPTRTGYEQYF. The CDR3 DNA reads as TGTGCCAGCAGTTCACCCACGAGGACAGGTTACGAGCAGTACTTC.

The chain couples TRBV5-6 to TRBJ1-1, with D perhaps TRBD1 (5 bases). The CDR3 runs to 15 residues. Trimming shortened V by 4 bases and J by 6 bases, and 19 bases separated the two germline ends. Looked up from germline, CDR1 is SGHDT and CDR2 is YYEEEE. Written as DNA, the CDR3 is TGTGCCAGCAGCGCCCGATCGGGGGGTATCGCTGAAGCTTTCTTT. It encodes CASSARSGGIAEAFF.

The J gene is TRBJ2-3, the V gene TRBV4-1, with 8 nucleotides matching TRBD2. The CDR3 has 15 residues. V dropped 3 bases and J dropped 3; count of bases not matched to a gene: 5. Germline assignment: CDR1 MGHRA and CDR2 YSYEKL. The CDR3 loop is CASSHGGASTDTQYF. The CDR3 DNA sequence: TGCGCCAGCAGCCACGGGGGGGCCAGTACAGATACGCAGTATTTT.

This chain links TRBV5-1 with TRBJ2-3; TRBD2 matches 9 bases. V shed 4 bases, J shed 6 bases, and the junction held 6 bases outside the gene matches. The CDR3 spans 14 residues. Germline CDR1 SGHRS, CDR2 YFSETQ. The CDR3 DNA is TGCGCCAGCAGCCCGGGACTAGCATTGGATACGCAGTATTTT. Its protein product is CASSPGLALDTQYF.

The rearrangement joins TRBV6-2 or TRBV6-3 to TRBJ2-1, with 15 bases fitting TRBD2. The ends lost 4 bases at V and 4 bases at J; junction bases unmatched: 5. CDR1 is MNHEY, CDR2 SVGEGT, per germline. This CDR3 is 17 amino acids long. The CDR3, as DNA: TGTGCCAGCAGTTCGGGACTAGCGGGAGGTTGGTACAATGAGCAGTTCTTC. Translated: CASSSGLAGGWYNEQFF.

V gene TRBV27 combines with J gene TRBJ2-3; 9 bases are shared with TRBD2. Germline CDR1 MNHEY, CDR2 SMNVEV (reference sequence). V shed 3 bases and J 6 bases; nucleotides not matched to a gene: 4. The CDR3 spans 14 residues. CDR3 sequence reads: CASSFRGGADTQYF. DNA of the CDR3: TGTGCCAGCAGTTTTCGCGGGGGGGCCGATACGCAGTATTTT.

The chain couples TRBV5-1 to TRBJ1-2; D perhaps matches TRBD1 (6 bases). CDR1 and CDR2 from the germline V gene are SGHRS and YFSETQ. This CDR3 spans 13 amino acids. V was trimmed by 4 bases and J by 2 bases, leaving 9 bases between them. CDR3 loop: CASSLGQNYGYTF. CDR3 nucleotides: TGCGCCAGCAGCCTCGGACAGAACTATGGCTACACCTTC.

This chain links TRBV5-1 with TRBJ2-5, with TRBD1 identical over 8 bases. Germline CDR1 is SGHRS and CDR2 is YFSETQ. This CDR3 is 15 amino acids long. The ends lost 1 base at V and 1 base at J; junction bases unmatched: 3. This CDR3 is CASSLLGQGQETQYF. In DNA form, the CDR3 reads TGCGCCAGCAGCTTGCTTGGACAGGGCCAAGAGACCCAGTACTTC.

The chain is built from TRBV12-5 and TRBJ2-5; D perhaps matches TRBD1 (5 bases). V was cut by 5 bases and J by 0 bases, with 7 bases left in between. In germline, CDR1 is LGHNT, CDR2 FRNRAP. CDR3 size: 13 residues. As DNA, the CDR3 is TGTGCTAGTGGTGTGGACAACCAAGAGACCCAGTACTTC. Translated: CASGVDNQETQYF.

This rearrangement joins TRBV27 to TRBJ2-7; 10 positions match TRBD2. The V segment lost 6 bases and the J segment 3 bases; nucleotides outside the gene matches: 11. Germline CDR1 reads MNHEY; CDR2 reads SMNVEV (reference sequence). This CDR3 is built from 16 residues. The DNA for the CDR3 is TGTGCCAGCAGCCCCATACAGCGGGAGGGCCTCTACGAGCAGTACTTC. Protein product: CASSPIQREGLYEQYF.

This chain joins TRBV9 and TRBJ2-7; weak D call: TRBD1 (6 bases). V was cut by 0 bases and J by 5 bases, with 12 bases left in between. The germline V gene encodes CDR1 SGDLS and CDR2 YYNGEE. The CDR3 is made up of 14 amino acids. The CDR3 DNA reads as TGTGCCAGCAGCGTAGCTACAGGGACCCACGAGCAGTACTTC. Translation: CASSVATGTHEQYF.

The table lists this clone with a count of one. The rearrangement joins TRBV7-8 to TRBJ1-3; D is possibly TRBD1 (5 bases). Deletions cut 5 bases from V and 0 bases from J, with 8 bases between. The germline gives CDR1 SGHVS, CDR2 FQNEAQ. There are 14 residues in the CDR3. CDR3 in DNA: TGTGCCAGCAGCCTCACAGGCTCTGGAAACACCATATATTTT. Amino acid sequence: CASSLTGSGNTIYF.